The present entry profiles one T cell receptor beta chain with its context. V was shortened by 7 bases and J by 0 bases, with 16 bases between the two germline ends. The CDR3 is 17 residues long. Germline loops: CDR1 MNHEY, CDR2 SMNVEV (reference sequence). The sample comes from a study of blood T cell repertoires in COVID-19. Patients of the Seattle cohort, enrolled during active infection, were followed longitudinally. Original processing notes: Amplification from reference gene primers served as the basis for estimated nucleated cell counts. Method: immunoSEQ multiplex PCR; TCRdb's copy keeps in-frame clones and lacks some. That table furnishes V, J and clone size, whereas the DNA furnished D and trimming. The top ten hold around 6.5% of the sample, which has more than 200,000 clones, approximately 88% seen once.

This chain links TRBV27 with TRBJ2-6; possible D gene TRBD1, 5 bases. The material sequenced was peripheral blood. This TCR was sampled from a woman in her twenties or thirties with COVID-19, enrolled during active disease. The CDR3 spells CASTHLDSPSGANVLTF. The CDR3 coding sequence is TGTGCCAGCACGCACCTCGACAGTCCCTCTGGGGCCAACGTCCTGACTTTC.